This TCR beta chain was sequenced for a study of shared clonotypes between healthy human individuals. General observations from the study: It was expected that sequencing depth would affect clonotype sharing among donors. A small donor pool kept down the genetic and exposure-history diversity that was represented.

Germline assignment: CDR1 ENHRY and CDR2 SYGVKD. Between the trimmed V and J ends, which lost 4 bases and 8 bases, there was a span of 15 bases. This CDR3 contains 14 residues. An assay was performed, and its level was deep. Source study methods: Junction-only sequences without quality scores came from ImmunoSEQ, so filtering differed. Some clones are missing from TCRdb's copy, which holds only in-frame ones; the method was immunoSEQ multiplex PCR. V, J and clone size were drawn from that table, and D and trimming were deduced from the DNA. The data hold some 490,000 clones, with 60% to 80% observed a single time. In regard to this clone: The antigen remains undetermined.

The sequence was collected from a woman aged 40-49 years in good health. Some clones in this sample may be carry-over from other donors' samples. V usage is TRBV10-3 and J usage is TRBJ2-1; a weak D match, TRBD1 (5 bases). The specimen was PBMCs. The DNA of the CDR3 is TGTGCCATCAGTGCCGGACAACCCCCCGATGAGCAGTTCTTC. This gives the protein CAISAGQPPDEQFF.